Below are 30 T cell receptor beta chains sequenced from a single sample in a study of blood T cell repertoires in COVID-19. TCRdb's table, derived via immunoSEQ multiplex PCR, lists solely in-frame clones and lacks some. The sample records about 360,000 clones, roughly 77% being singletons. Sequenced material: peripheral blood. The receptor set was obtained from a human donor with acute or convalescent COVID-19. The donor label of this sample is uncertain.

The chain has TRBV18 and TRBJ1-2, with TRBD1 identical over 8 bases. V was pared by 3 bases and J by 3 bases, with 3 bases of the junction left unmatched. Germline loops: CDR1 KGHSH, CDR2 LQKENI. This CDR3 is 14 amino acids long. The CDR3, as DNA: TGTGCCAGCTCACCGGGACAGGTCGACTATGGCTACACCTTC. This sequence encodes CASSPGQVDYGYTF.

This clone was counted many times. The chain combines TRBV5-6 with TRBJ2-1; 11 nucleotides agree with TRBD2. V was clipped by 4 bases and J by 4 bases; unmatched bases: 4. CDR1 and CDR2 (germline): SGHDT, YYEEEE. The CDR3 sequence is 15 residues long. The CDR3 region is CASSPPSGGYNEQFF. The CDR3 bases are TGTGCCAGCAGCCCCCCTAGCGGGGGGTACAATGAGCAGTTCTTC.

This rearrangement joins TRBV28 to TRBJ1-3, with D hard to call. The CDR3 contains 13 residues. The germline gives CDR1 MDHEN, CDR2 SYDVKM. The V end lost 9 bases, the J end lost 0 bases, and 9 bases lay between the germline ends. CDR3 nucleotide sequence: TGTGCCAGTCGGGTTACCTCTGGAAACACCATATATTTT. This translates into CASRVTSGNTIYF. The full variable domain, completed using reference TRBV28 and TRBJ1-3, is DVKVTQSSRYLVKRTGEKVFLECVQDMDHENMFWYRQDPGLGLRLIYFSYDVKMKEKGDIPEGYSVSREKKERFSLILESASTNQTSMYLCASRVTSGNTIYFGEGSWLTVV.

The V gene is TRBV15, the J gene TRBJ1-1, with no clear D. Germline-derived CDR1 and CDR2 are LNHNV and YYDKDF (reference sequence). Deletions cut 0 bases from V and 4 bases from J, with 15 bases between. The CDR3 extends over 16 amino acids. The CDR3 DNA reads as TGTGCCACCAGCAGAGATAGTCCCCCCCTGAGCACTGAAGCTTTCTTT. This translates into CATSRDSPPLSTEAFF.

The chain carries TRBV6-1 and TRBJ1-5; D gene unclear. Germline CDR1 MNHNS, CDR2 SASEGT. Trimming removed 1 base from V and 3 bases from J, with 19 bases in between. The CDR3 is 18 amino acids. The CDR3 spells CASSEVVALTQTNQPQHF. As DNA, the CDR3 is TGTGCCAGCAGTGAAGTGGTCGCCCTGACTCAAACCAATCAGCCCCAGCATTTT.

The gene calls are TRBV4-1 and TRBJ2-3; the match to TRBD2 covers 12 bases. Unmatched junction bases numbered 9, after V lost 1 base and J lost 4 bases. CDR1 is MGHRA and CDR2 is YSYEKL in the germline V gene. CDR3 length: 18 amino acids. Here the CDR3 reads CASSQVTTSGGKSDTQYF. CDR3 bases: TGCGCCAGCAGCCAAGTAACAACTAGCGGGGGGAAATCAGATACGCAGTATTTT.

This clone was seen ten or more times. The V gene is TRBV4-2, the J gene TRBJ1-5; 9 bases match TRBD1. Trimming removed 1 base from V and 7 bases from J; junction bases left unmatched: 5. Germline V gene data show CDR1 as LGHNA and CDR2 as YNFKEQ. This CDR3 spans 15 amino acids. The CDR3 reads CASSQASTGGQPQHF. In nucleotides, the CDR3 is TGTGCCAGCAGCCAAGCATCGACAGGGGGACAGCCCCAGCATTTT.

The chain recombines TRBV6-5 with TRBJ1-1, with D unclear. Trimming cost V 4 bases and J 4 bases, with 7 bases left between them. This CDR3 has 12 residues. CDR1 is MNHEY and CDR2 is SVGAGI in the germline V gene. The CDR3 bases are TGTGCCAGCAGTTCGGTCGGCACTGAAGCTTTCTTT. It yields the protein CASSSVGTEAFF.

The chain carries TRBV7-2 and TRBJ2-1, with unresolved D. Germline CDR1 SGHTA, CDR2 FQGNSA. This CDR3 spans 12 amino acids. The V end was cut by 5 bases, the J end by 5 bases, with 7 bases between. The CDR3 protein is CASSLTDNEQFF. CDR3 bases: TGTGCCAGCAGCCTAACAGACAATGAGCAGTTCTTC.

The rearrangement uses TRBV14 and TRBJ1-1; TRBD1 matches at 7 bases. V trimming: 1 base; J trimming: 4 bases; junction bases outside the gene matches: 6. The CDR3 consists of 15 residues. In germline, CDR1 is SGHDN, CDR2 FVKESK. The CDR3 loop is CASSQGNRGITEAFF. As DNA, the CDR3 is TGTGCCAGCAGCCAAGGAAACAGGGGAATCACTGAAGCTTTCTTT.

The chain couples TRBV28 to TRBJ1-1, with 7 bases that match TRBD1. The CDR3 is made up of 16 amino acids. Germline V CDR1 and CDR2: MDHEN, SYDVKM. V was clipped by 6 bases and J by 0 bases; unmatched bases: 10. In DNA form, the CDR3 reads TGTGCCAGCAGACACAGGGGAGGCGTTCTGAACACTGAAGCTTTCTTT. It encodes CASRHRGGVLNTEAFF.

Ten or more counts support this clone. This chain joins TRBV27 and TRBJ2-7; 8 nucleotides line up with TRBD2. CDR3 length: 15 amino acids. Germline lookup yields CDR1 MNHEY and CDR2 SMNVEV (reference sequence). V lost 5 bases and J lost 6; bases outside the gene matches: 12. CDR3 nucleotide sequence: TGTGCCAGCAGTGCCGGGGGGGCGGGGCGGCTCGAGCAGTACTTC. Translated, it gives CASSAGGAGRLEQYF.

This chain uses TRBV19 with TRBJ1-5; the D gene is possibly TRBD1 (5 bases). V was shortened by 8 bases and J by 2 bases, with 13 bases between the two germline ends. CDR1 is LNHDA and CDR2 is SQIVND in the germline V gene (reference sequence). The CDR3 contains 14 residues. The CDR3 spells CASSMVGGNQPQHF. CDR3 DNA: TGTGCCAGTTCGATGGTAGGGGGCAATCAGCCCCAGCATTTT. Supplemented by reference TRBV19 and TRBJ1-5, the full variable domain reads DGGITQSPKYLFRKEGQNVTLSCEQNLNHDAMYWYRQDPGQGLRLIYYSQIVNDFQKGDIAEGYSVSREKKESFPLTVTSAQKNPTAFYLCASSMVGGNQPQHFGDGTRLSIL.

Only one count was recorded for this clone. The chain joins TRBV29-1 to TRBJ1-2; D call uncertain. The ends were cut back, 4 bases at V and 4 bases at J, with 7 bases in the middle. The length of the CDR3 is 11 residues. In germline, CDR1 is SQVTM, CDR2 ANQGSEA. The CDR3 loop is CSVVRSYGYTF. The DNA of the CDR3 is TGCAGCGTTGTCCGGAGCTATGGCTACACCTTC.

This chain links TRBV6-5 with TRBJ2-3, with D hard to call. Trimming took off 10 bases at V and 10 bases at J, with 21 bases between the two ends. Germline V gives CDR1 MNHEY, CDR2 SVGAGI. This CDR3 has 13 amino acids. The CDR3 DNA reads TGTGCCACAGTGACAACATTCGGTTATGCGCAGTATTTT. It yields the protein CATVTTFGYAQYF.

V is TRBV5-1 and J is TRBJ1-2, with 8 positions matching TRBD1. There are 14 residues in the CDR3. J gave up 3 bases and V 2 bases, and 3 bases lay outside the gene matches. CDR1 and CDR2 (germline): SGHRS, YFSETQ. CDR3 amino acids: CASSFDRGDYGYTF. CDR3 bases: TGCGCCAGCAGCTTTGACAGGGGAGACTATGGCTACACCTTC.

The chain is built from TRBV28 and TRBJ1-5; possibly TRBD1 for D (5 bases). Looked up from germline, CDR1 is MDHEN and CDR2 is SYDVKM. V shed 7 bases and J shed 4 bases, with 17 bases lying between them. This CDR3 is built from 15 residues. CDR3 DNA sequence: TGTGCCAGCAATCTCCCGGGGGTTTCTAATCAGCCCCAGCATTTT. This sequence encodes CASNLPGVSNQPQHF.

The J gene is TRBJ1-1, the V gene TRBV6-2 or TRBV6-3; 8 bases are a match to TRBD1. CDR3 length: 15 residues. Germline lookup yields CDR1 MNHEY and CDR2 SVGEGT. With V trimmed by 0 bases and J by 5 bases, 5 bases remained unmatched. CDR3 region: CASSYSRTGPTEAFF. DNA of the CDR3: TGTGCCAGCAGTTACTCGAGGACAGGGCCAACTGAAGCTTTCTTT.

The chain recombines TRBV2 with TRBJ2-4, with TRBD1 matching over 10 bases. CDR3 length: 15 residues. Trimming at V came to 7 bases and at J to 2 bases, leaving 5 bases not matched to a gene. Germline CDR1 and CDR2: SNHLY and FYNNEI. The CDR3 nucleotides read TGTGCCAGCAAAAGACAGGGGGCCTCCAAAAACATTCAGTACTTC. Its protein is CASKRQGASKNIQYF. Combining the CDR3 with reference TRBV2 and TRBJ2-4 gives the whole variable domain EPEVTQTPSHQVTQMGQEVILRCVPISNHLYFYWYRQILGQKVEFLVSFYNNEISEKSEIFDDQFSVERPDGSNFTLKIRSTKLEDSAMYFCASKRQGASKNIQYFGAGTRLSVL.

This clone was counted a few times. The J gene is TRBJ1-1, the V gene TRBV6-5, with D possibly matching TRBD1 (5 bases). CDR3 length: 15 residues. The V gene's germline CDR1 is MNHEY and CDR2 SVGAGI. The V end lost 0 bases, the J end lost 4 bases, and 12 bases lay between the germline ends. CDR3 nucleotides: TGTGCCAGCAGTTACTCGCGCAGGGTTGGCACTGAAGCTTTCTTT. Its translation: CASSYSRRVGTEAFF.

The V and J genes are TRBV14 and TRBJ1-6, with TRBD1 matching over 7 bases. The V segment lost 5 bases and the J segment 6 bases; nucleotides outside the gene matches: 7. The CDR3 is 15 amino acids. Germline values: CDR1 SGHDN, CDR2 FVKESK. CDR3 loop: CASSGNRGGNSPLHF. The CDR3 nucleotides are TGTGCCAGCAGCGGCAACAGGGGTGGTAATTCACCCCTCCACTTT.

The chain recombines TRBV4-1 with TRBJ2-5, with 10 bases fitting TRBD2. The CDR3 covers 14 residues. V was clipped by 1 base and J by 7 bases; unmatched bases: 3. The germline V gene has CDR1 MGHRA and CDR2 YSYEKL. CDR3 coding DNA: TGCGCCAGCAGCCAAGGACTAGCGGGCCGGACCCAGTACTTC. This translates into CASSQGLAGRTQYF.

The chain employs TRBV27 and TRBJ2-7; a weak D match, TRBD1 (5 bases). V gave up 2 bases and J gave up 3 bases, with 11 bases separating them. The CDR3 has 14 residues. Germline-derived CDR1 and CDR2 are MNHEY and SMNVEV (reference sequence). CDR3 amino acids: CASSLGVRVYEQYF. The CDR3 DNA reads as TGTGCCAGCAGTTTAGGTGTCAGGGTCTACGAGCAGTACTTC.

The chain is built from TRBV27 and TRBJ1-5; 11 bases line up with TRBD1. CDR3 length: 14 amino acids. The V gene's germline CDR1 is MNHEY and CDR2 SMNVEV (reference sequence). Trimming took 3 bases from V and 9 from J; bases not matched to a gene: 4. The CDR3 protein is CASSLDRGRGPQHF. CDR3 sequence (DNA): TGTGCCAGCAGTTTGGACAGGGGGCGGGGGCCCCAGCATTTT.

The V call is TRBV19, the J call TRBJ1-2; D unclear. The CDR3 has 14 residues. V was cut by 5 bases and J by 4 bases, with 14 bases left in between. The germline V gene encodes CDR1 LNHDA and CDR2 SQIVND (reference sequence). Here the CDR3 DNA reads TGTGCCAGTAGTCGAGGAGGCAGCGTCTATGGCTACACCTTC. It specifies CASSRGGSVYGYTF.

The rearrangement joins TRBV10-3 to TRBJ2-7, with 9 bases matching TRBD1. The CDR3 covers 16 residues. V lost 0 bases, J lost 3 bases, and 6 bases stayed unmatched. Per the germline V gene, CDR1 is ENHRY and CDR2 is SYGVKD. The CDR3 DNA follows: TGTGCCATCAGTGAGTCCGGGACAGGGCATCTCTACGAGCAGTACTTC. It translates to CAISESGTGHLYEQYF.

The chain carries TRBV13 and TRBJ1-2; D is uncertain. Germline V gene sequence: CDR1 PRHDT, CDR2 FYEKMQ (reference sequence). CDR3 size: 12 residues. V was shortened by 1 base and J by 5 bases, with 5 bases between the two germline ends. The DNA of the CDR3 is TGTGCCAGCAGCTTAGTTACTTATGGCTACACCTTC. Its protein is CASSLVTYGYTF.

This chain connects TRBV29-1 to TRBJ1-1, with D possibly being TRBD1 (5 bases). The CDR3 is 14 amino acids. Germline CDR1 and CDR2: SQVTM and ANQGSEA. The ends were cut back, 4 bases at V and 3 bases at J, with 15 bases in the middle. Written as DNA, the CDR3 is TGCAGCGTTGGAGTCGGGGCGGGATACACTGAAGCTTTCTTT. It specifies CSVGVGAGYTEAFF.

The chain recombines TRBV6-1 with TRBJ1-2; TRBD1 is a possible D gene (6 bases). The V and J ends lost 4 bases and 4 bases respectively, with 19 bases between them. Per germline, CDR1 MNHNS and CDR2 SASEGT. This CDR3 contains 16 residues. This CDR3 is CASSVGMTGQSYGYTF. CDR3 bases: TGTGCCAGCAGTGTCGGGATGACAGGCCAGTCCTATGGCTACACCTTC.

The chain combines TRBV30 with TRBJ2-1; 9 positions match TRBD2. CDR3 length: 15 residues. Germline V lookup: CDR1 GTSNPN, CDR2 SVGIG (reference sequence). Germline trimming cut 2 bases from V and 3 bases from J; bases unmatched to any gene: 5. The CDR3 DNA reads TGTGCCTGGAGTCCTCTAGCGGGATTCTACAATGAGCAGTTCTTC. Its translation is CAWSPLAGFYNEQFF.